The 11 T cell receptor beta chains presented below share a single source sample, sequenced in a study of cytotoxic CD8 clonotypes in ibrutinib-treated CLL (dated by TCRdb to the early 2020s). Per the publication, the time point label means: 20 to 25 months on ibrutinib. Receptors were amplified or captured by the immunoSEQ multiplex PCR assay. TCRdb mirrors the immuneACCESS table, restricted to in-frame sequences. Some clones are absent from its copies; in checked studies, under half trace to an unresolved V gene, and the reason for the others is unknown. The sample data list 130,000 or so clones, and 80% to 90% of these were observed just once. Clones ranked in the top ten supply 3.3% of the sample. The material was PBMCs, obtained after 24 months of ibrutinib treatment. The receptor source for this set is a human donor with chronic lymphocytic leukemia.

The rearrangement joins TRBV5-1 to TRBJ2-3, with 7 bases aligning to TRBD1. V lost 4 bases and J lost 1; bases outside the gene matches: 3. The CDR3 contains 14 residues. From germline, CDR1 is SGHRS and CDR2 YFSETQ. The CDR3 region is CASSPGTGTDTQYF. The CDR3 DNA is TGCGCCAGCAGCCCAGGGACAGGCACAGATACGCAGTATTTT.

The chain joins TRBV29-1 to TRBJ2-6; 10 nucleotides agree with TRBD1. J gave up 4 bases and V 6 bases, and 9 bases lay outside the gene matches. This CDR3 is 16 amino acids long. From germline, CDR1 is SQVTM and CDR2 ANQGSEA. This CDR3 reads CSVDPTGGAGANVLTF. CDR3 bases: TGCAGCGTGGACCCGACAGGGGGCGCCGGGGCCAACGTCCTGACTTTC.

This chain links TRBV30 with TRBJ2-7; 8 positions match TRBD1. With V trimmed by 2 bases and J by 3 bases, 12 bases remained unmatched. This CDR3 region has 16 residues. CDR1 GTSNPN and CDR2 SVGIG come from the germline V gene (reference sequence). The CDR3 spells CAWSPPRTGIGYEQYF. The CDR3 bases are TGTGCCTGGAGTCCACCACGGACAGGGATAGGCTACGAGCAGTACTTC.

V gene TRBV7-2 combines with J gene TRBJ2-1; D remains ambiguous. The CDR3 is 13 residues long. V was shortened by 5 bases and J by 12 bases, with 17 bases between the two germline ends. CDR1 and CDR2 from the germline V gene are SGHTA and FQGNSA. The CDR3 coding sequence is TGTGCCAGCAGCGACACTCTTGGAGTAGGGCAGTTCTTC. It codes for CASSDTLGVGQFF.

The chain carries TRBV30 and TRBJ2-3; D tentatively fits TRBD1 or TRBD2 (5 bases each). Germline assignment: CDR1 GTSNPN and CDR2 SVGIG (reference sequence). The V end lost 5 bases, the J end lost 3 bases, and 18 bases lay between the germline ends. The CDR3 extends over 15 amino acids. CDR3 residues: CAWGPRGGLTDTQYF. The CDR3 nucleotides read TGTGCCTGGGGCCCCCGGGGCGGTCTAACAGATACGCAGTATTTT. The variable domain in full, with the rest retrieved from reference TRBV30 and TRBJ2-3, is SQTIHQWPATLVQPVGSPLSLECTVEGTSNPNLYWYRQAAGRGLQLLFYSVGIGQISSEVPQNLSASRPQDRQFILSSKKLLLSDSGFYLCAWGPRGGLTDTQYFGPGTRLTVL.

In DNA form, the CDR3 reads TGTGCCAGCAGCTTGCTTGGACCAGCTGATGAAAAACTGTTTTTT. This gives the protein CASSLLGPADEKLFF. This chain joins TRBV5-5 and TRBJ1-4; D is undetermined. Trimming took 1 base from V and 6 from J, leaving 13 bases between them. This CDR3 has 15 residues. The germline CDR1 and CDR2 sequences are SGHKS and YYEKEE (reference sequence).

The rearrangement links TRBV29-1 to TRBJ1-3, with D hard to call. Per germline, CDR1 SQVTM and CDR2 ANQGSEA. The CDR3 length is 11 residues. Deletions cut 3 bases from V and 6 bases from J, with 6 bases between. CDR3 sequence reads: CSVERINTIYF. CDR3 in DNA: TGCAGCGTTGAGAGGATAAACACCATATATTTT.

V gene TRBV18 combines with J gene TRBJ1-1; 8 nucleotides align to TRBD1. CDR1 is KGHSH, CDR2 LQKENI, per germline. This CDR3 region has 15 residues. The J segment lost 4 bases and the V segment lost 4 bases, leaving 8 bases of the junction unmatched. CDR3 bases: TGTGCCAGCTCACTCCGAACAGGGGGGGGCACTGAAGCTTTCTTT. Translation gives CASSLRTGGGTEAFF.

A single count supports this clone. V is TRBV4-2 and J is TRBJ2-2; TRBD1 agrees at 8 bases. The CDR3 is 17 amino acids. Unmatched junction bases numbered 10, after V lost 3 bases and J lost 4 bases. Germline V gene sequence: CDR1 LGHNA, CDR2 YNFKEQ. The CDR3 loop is CASSHLAGQGGTGELFF. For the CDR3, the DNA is TGTGCCAGCAGCCATCTGGCCGGACAGGGTGGCACCGGGGAGCTGTTTTTT.

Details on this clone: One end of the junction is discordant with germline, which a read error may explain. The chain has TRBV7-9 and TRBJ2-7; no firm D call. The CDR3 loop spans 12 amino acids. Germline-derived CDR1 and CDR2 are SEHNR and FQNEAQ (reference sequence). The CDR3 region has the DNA TGTGCCGGCAGCCATACAGACTACGAGCAGTACTTC. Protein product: CAGSHTDYEQYF.

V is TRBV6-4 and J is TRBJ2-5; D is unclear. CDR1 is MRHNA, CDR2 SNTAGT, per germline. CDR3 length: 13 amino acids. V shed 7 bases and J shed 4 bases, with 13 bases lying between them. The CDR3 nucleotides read TGTGCCAGCACCCTCCGACACCCAGAGACCCAGTACTTC. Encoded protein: CASTLRHPETQYF.